This entry describes one T cell receptor (beta chain). This clonotype was observed a few times. The specificity of this receptor is unknown. Base qualities are not recorded, but no much larger clone differs from it by a single base. This entry comes from a study of blood T cells in healthy people across ages (dated by TCRdb to 2014 to 2015). For the study in its entirety: In model experiments, template switching captured about one uniquely barcoded TCR beta cDNA molecule for every two T cells. To track age-related changes in TCR beta repertoire diversity, the study relied on deep sequencing normalized with unique cDNA molecular identifiers. Four age groups were formed from the donors: young (average roughly 16 years), middle-aged (around 40), aged (around 68) and long-lived (82). To avoid experimental bias, donors of different ages were distributed randomly across sequencing lanes. For two donors (one aged 18 to 30 and one aged 80 or older), the study analyzed two additional independent replicas of 1 million unique cDNA reads from the same blood draw. General conclusions and limits of the study: Estimates of total diversity based on one million sequenced T cells were regarded as lower bounds and as underestimates. Conclusive comparison of naive and antigen-experienced compartments was prevented by the profiling of bulk unsorted PBMCs. The percentage of naive T cells measured by flow cytometry correlated strongly with observed TCR beta diversity. Because the CMV infection status of the donors was unknown, age-related changes in expanded clonotypes may potentially have been confounded. Compared with the aged group, the long-lived group had more naive CD4+ T cells, fewer expanded clones and increased TCR diversity, a pattern suggesting age selection. Observed TCR beta diversity per million T cells fell roughly linearly with age, and a significant reduction was already apparent by age roughly 40.

The donors were roughly 39 Caucasian individuals from Russia, aged roughly 6 to 90 years, who were systemically healthy. Each donor gave 8 to 10 milliliters of peripheral blood, drawn into EDTA-treated Vacutainer tubes. Ficoll-Paque density-gradient centrifugation was used to isolate PBMCs, with at least 7 million per sample. Trizol reagent was used to extract total RNA from PBMCs, with at least 5.5 micrograms per sample. For every donor, an aliquot of PBMCs went through flow cytometry to measure the percentages of naive CD45RAhigh/CD27high T cells. Libraries were built with 5' RACE. Sequencing relied on an Illumina HiSeq 2500. A second PCR of about 7 to 12 cycles was run with a J-beta primer mix and a sample-barcoded 5' primer. A template-switch 5' adaptor carrying 12 random nucleotides introduced a unique molecular identifier onto each TCR beta cDNA molecule. Each sample yielded at least 2.5 million CDR3-containing paired-end reads. All of the RNA was converted into first-strand cDNA using the Mint cDNA synthesis kit, with a TRBC-specific oligonucleotide serving as the primer. Following uracil-DNA glycosylase treatment, a first 18-cycle PCR with universal primers M1SS and BC2_uni_R was performed on all cDNA. As for the original processing: Each sample was normalized by randomly selecting 1 million high-quality reads, each carrying a distinct molecular identifier. Instead of being binned into consensus sequences, reads that shared molecular identifiers were thrown out. MiTCR, run with a Q25 quality threshold and the strictest error-elimination algorithm, handled CDR3 identification, clonotype clustering and error correction. A nonparametric unseen species model using Euler transformation provided a lower-bound estimate of total TCR beta diversity. TCRdb ran its own pipeline on the public reads, namely fastp trimming at Q25 and MiXCR clone calling, and kept in-frame beta chains. Identical CDR3 protein sequences are pooled into one entry, listed with their most common genes and DNA. TCRdb's processing, not the authors', yielded these V and J calls. A total of approximately 1.5 million distinct CDR3 sequences appear in this sample, around 36% of them only once. The top ten clones comprise over 9% of the sample.

The receptor was isolated from a woman aged 25 to 39 in good health. The sequenced sample consisted of blood.

DNA sequence: TGCGCCAGCAGCCATCCCGGGACAGCAGCCTACGAGCAGTACTTC. The encoded protein is CASSHPGTAAYEQYF. The chain links TRBV4-1 with TRBJ2-7, with 7 bases matching TRBD1. As encoded in the germline V gene, CDR1 is MGHRA while CDR2 is YSYEKL. Trimming accounts for 3 bases at V and 2 bases at J, while the number of junction bases matched to no gene is 7. Spanning cysteine to phenylalanine, the CDR3 consists of 15 amino acids. Only the CDR3 part of the read is kept: 45 bases, read in frame from the first base.